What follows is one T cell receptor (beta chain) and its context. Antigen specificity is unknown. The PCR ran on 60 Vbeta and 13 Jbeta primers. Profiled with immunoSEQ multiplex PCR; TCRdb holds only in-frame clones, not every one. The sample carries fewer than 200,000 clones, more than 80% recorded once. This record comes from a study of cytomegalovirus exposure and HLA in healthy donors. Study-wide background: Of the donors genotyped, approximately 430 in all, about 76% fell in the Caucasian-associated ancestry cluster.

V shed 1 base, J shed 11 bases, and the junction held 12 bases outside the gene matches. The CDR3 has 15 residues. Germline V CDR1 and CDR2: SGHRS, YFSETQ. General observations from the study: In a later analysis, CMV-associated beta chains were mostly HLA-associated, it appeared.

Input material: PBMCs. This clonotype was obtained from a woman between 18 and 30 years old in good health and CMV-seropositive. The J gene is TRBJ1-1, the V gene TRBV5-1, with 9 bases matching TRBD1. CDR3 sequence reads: CASSLQTGGVLRAFF. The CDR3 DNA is TGCGCCAGCAGCTTGCAGACAGGGGGAGTGTTGAGGGCTTTCTTT.